This T cell receptor beta chain originates from a study of blood T cell repertoires in COVID-19 (dated by TCRdb to about 2020). Broadly, across the study: Samples covering the acute and convalescent phases of COVID-19 were provided by collaborators in the United States, Italy and Spain. The prospective study material was composed of cDNA or gDNA derived from T cells, B-cell-depleted T cells, or PBMCs. The repertoires were released in a freely available public database intended as a resource for research on the immune response to SARS-CoV-2. Deeply sampled blood TCRbeta repertoires from subjects exposed to, actively infected with, or recovered from COVID-19 were included in the dataset. Where available, HLA class I and class II types were taken from metadata supplied by the sample provider and were not determined by assay-based typing. The samples were drawn from two sources: the first 160 participants of the ongoing ImmuneRACE study, and fewer than 1,500 subjects contributed by 6 global collaborators. Sample metadata almost always included a de-identified subject ID, COVID-19 status, age in years and sex. General findings and caveats noted by the study authors: Clinical and demographic metadata were provided uncurated, with the amount varying by source and participant.

TCRbeta CDR3 regions were amplified from genomic DNA by means of the immunoSEQ Assay, a bias-controlled multiplex PCR. In the source study's methods: Within the assay, amplification of reference gene primers was used to estimate how many nucleated cells each sample contained. To quantify the absolute abundance of each unique TCRbeta CDR3 rearrangement, sequence reads were collapsed and filtered. For each sample, productive Simpson clonality was calculated as the square root of Simpson's diversity index across productive rearrangements. The clones in this table, taken by TCRdb from immuneACCESS, are in-frame only. Not every clone is retained; where verified, under half of the shortfall comes from an unresolved V gene, and the cause of the rest is unknown. For V, J and clone size, that table is used; D and trimming come from the DNA. Recorded for this sample are under 350,000 clones; roughly 89% of them occurred a single time. The ten largest account for approximately 2% of the sample.

One collaborating source in Seattle enrolled patients while the patients were actively infected and followed the patients over time throughout the course of disease. Each collaborating institution followed its own protocols to collect whole blood in K2EDTA tubes. For TCRbeta analysis, collaborators shipped samples in one of three forms: frozen whole blood, isolated PBMCs, or DNA extracted from either of those sample types. The germline V gene supplies CDR1 MNHEY and CDR2 SVGAGI. There are 14 amino acids in the CDR3, from cysteine to phenylalanine inclusive. Only CDR3 DNA remains: 42 bases, in frame from the first base. Trimmed from V: 6 bases; trimmed from J: 6 bases; junction bases lacking a gene match: 8. To note about this clone: This receptor's antigen is unknown. There are no base qualities to consult, and no much larger clone falls within one base.

Sequenced sample: peripheral blood. The chain is assembled from TRBV6-5 and TRBJ1-2, with 9 middle bases fitting TRBD1. The TCR comes from a young woman with COVID-19, enrolled during active disease. This receptor has the CDR3 CASSSSNRGHGYTF. The DNA is TGTGCCAGCAGCTCCTCCAACAGGGGGCATGGCTACACCTTC.